This T cell receptor (beta chain) was sequenced in a study of regulatory T cells in long-lasting Graves disease. Germline-derived CDR1 and CDR2 are SNHLY and FYNNEI. CDR3 length equals 16 residues. The V and J ends lost 5 bases and 1 base, in that order; junction bases with no gene match: 9. Relying on iRepertoire HTBI primers and Arm-PCR of CDR3 regions, the team built TCR beta libraries. Via MiXCR, TCRdb re-called the multiplex PCR reads, giving one row per CDR3 protein. This sample carries 700,000 or so distinct CDR3 sequences, 25% to 30% of them seen once, and the ten largest clones take 40% to 55%. This clonotype was observed many times. As for time point: persistent/refractory GD, antithyroid drugs over 5 years with positive TRAb. Extracted PBMC RNA gave rise to the TCR library.

This chain uses TRBV2 with TRBJ2-5, with 8 bases aligning to TRBD2. The clonotype originates from a female donor with Graves disease. Sequencing used peripheral blood mononuclear cells (PBMCs), obtained when the disease was refractory, from a patient treated with antithyroid drugs. For the CDR3, the DNA is TGTGCCAGCAGTCGGGAGGGGCGCCGCCTCCAAGAGACCCAGTACTTC. This sequence encodes CASSREGRRLQETQYF.